These T cell receptor beta chains were read from a single sample in a study of T cell responses to AZD1222 COVID-19 vaccine. The repertoire was sequenced with immunoSEQ multiplex PCR; TCRdb's copy has only in-frame clones and lacks some. The sample lists approximately 140,000 clones, around 93% occurring once. The sequences come from peripheral blood, collected on day 0 of AZD1222 vaccination. Source of these receptors: an adult in good health. The CDR3 runs from the conserved cysteine through the conserved F or W. D genes are given only for firm matches. Expanded clones get a size class; other rows say once, few or many, or leave the size out.

>TRBV6-5|TRBJ2-5|NA|11|NA
CASSLLRAQYF
TGTGCCAGCTCGTTGCTAAGGGCCCAGTACTTC
>TRBV27|TRBJ1-4|NA|15|NA
CASSSLGAGNEKLFF
TGTGCCAGCAGTTCCCTGGGGGCCGGTAATGAAAAACTGTTTTTT
>TRBV18|TRBJ1-3|TRBD1|16|NA
CASSPRDRISGNTIYF
TGTGCCAGCTCACCACGGGACAGGATCTCTGGAAACACCATATATTTT
>TRBV6-5|TRBJ1-5|NA|13|NA
CASSSQGDQPQHF
TGTGCCAGCAGTTCTCAGGGTGACCAGCCCCAGCATTTT
>TRBV3-1/TRBV3-2|TRBJ1-5|NA|15|NA
CASSQDIGSNQPQHF
TGTGCCAGCAGCCAAGATATTGGTTCAAATCAGCCCCAGCATTTT
>TRBV7-2|TRBJ2-7|TRBD1|15|NA
CASSPWTGPTYEQYF
TGTGCCAGCAGCCCCTGGACAGGTCCCACCTACGAGCAGTACTTC
>TRBV7-2|TRBJ1-3|NA|15|NA
CASSLALPGWNTIYF
TGTGCCAGCAGCTTAGCGCTTCCAGGGTGGAACACCATATATTTT
>TRBV7-2|TRBJ1-2|NA|15|NA
CASSPAPPVTYGYTF
TGTGCCAGCAGCCCGGCCCCCCCGGTTACTTATGGCTACACCTTC
>TRBV19|TRBJ1-3|NA|14|once
CASRQTSSGNTIYF
TGTGCCAGTAGACAGACCAGCTCTGGAAACACCATATATTTT
>TRBV10-1|TRBJ2-7|TRBD1|18|NA
CASSECTRPGTATYEQYF
TGCGCCAGCAGTGAGTGCACCCGTCCCGGGACAGCCACCTACGAGCAGTACTTC
>TRBV10-3|TRBJ2-6|TRBD1|17|once
CAISTDRANSGANVLTF
TGTGCCATCAGTACGGACAGGGCTAACTCTGGGGCCAACGTCCTGACTTTC
>TRBV9|TRBJ2-5|NA|13|NA
CASSVDSRETQYF
TGTGCCAGCAGCGTAGATTCACGAGAGACCCAGTACTTC
>TRBV5-6|TRBJ2-2|NA|16|NA
CASSLGPGPNTGELFF
TGTGCCAGCAGCTTGGGTCCGGGACCGAACACCGGGGAGCTGTTTTTT
>TRBV12-3/TRBV12-4|TRBJ1-2|TRBD1|13|NA
CASSRDRGYGYTF
TGTGCCAGCAGTAGGGACAGGGGGTATGGCTACACCTTC
>TRBV3-1/TRBV3-2|TRBJ2-7|NA|13|NA
CASSQAVTYEQYF
TGTGCCAGCAGCCAAGCGGTTACCTACGAGCAGTACTTC
>TRBV19|TRBJ2-7|NA|15|NA
CASSNPTEGAYEQYF
TGTGCCAGTAGTAATCCTACAGAGGGCGCCTACGAGCAGTACTTC
>TRBV27|TRBJ1-2|TRBD1|15|few
CASTRTGGKGYGYTF
TGTGCCAGCACTAGGACAGGGGGCAAGGGCTATGGCTACACCTTC
>TRBV7-3|TRBJ2-1|NA|13|NA
CASIHSGNNEQFF
TGTGCCAGCATCCATAGCGGTAACAATGAGCAGTTCTTC
>TRBV7-9|TRBJ2-3|TRBD1|15|NA
CASSLGGTGADTQYF
TGTGCCAGCAGCTTAGGGGGGACAGGGGCAGATACGCAGTATTTT
>TRBV7-9|TRBJ2-3|NA|14|once
CASSPSEGTDTQYF
TGTGCCAGCAGCCCTTCGGAGGGCACAGATACGCAGTATTTT
>TRBV10-3|TRBJ2-2|TRBD1|13|NA
CATRQGNFGELFF
TGTGCCACCAGACAGGGAAACTTTGGGGAGCTGTTTTTT
>TRBV7-9|TRBJ2-7|NA|13|NA
CASSFTGFHEQYF
TGTGCCAGCAGCTTTACAGGTTTCCACGAGCAGTACTTC
>TRBV5-4|TRBJ1-2|NA|15|NA
CASSLVGAVVGSYTF
TGTGCCAGCAGCCTAGTAGGGGCAGTCGTGGGGAGCTACACCTTC
>TRBV9|TRBJ1-4|NA|14|NA
CASSPSGGGEKLFF
TGTGCCAGCAGTCCGAGCGGAGGAGGCGAAAAACTGTTTTTT
>TRBV6-5|TRBJ1-1|NA|15|once
CASSYSWQADTEAFF
TGTGCCAGCAGTTACAGTTGGCAGGCGGACACTGAAGCTTTCTTT
>TRBV27|TRBJ1-6|NA|16|NA
CASSLSPGLKNSPLHF
TGTGCCAGCAGTTTATCCCCCGGACTGAAAAATTCACCCCTCCACTTT
>TRBV10-3|TRBJ2-3|TRBD2|16|NA
CAISEIAGPSTDTQYF
TGTGCCATCAGTGAAATAGCGGGCCCAAGCACAGATACGCAGTATTTT
>TRBV6-6|TRBJ1-5|TRBD1|14|NA
CASRLDRGNQPQHF
TGTGCCAGCAGATTGGACAGGGGAAATCAGCCCCAGCATTTT
>TRBV6-5|TRBJ1-6|NA|13|NA
CASSYIYNSPLHF
TGTGCCAGCAGTTACATATATAATTCACCCCTCCACTTT
>TRBV19|TRBJ1-2|NA|14|NA
CASSTGGLGYGYTF
TGTGCCAGTAGTACGGGGGGCCTCGGCTATGGCTACACCTTC
>TRBV5-4|TRBJ2-7|TRBD2|14|NA
CASSLSGGGYEQYF
TGTGCCAGCAGCTTGTCGGGCGGGGGCTACGAGCAGTACTTC
>TRBV30|TRBJ2-1|NA|14|large
CAWSVLGTGTKQFF
TGTGCCTGGAGTGTACTAGGGACGGGGACCAAGCAGTTCTTC
>TRBV5-1|TRBJ2-7|NA|11|NA
CASSLSGEQYF
TGCGCCAGCAGCTTGTCCGGCGAGCAGTACTTC
>TRBV27|TRBJ2-1|TRBD2|16|once
CASSLVLAGGPGEQFF
TGTGCCAGCAGTCTCGTCCTGGCGGGAGGGCCTGGTGAGCAGTTCTTC
>TRBV29-1|TRBJ1-2|NA|14|NA
CSVPLRTTHYGYTF
TGCAGCGTCCCCCTTCGGACAACGCACTATGGCTACACCTTC
>TRBV2|TRBJ2-7|NA|14|NA
CASSGIPRDHEQYF
TGTGCCAGCAGTGGAATCCCGAGGGACCACGAGCAGTACTTC
>TRBV9|TRBJ1-1|NA|15|NA
CASSVRSGGRTEAFF
TGTGCCAGCAGCGTAAGGTCAGGAGGGAGGACTGAAGCTTTCTTT
>TRBV2|TRBJ1-3|NA|16|NA
CASRLRQTYSGNTIYF
TGTGCCAGCAGACTAAGACAGACTTACTCTGGAAACACCATATATTTT
>TRBV3-1/TRBV3-2|TRBJ2-7|NA|11|NA
CASSSRGEQYF
TGTGCCAGCAGCTCGAGGGGGGAGCAGTACTTC
>TRBV18|TRBJ2-7|TRBD1|16|NA
CASSPGVGTGAYEQYF
TGTGCCAGCTCGCCTGGCGTTGGGACAGGGGCCTACGAGCAGTACTTC
>TRBV19|TRBJ2-1|TRBD2|15|NA
CASSPRLAGGNEQFF
TGTGCCAGTAGTCCAAGACTAGCGGGGGGCAATGAGCAGTTCTTC
>TRBV29-1|TRBJ2-7|NA|13|NA
CSVIQFSSYEQYF
TGCAGCGTTATCCAGTTTAGCTCCTACGAGCAGTACTTC
>TRBV7-9|TRBJ2-6|NA|20|NA
CASSTTPGQGGVIRANVLTF
TGTGCCAGCAGCACCACCCCAGGGCAGGGGGGGGTGATTAGGGCCAACGTCCTGACTTTC
>TRBV2|TRBJ1-2|NA|13|NA
CAIDQGRGYGYTF
TGTGCCATCGACCAAGGACGAGGCTATGGCTACACCTTC
>TRBV7-9|TRBJ1-1|NA|14|NA
CASSLGLPTGKAFF
TGTGCCAGCAGCTTAGGGCTCCCGACGGGAAAAGCTTTCTTT
>TRBV19|TRBJ1-5|NA|18|NA
CASSRGEMRPMDNQPQHF
TGTGCCAGTAGTCGAGGGGAAATGAGACCAATGGACAATCAGCCCCAGCATTTT
>TRBV5-1|TRBJ2-7|NA|19|NA
CASSLGVVFLGHGSREQYF
TGCGCCAGCAGCTTGGGGGTGGTATTTTTGGGACACGGGTCGCGCGAGCAGTACTTC